Sequencing of this T cell receptor beta chain was carried out in a study of blood T cell repertoires in COVID-19. This clone was recorded once. CDR3 size: 18 residues. Germline trimming cut 0 bases from V and 2 bases from J; bases unmatched to any gene: 10. In germline, CDR1 is MGHRA, CDR2 YSYEKL. Here immunoSEQ multiplex PCR was the method, and the copy in TCRdb shows in-frame clones only, minus some. The table includes 150,000 to 200,000 clones, around nine tenths detected once. The TCR was taken from a man aged 18 to 29 with active or convalescent COVID-19. This rearrangement joins TRBV4-1 to TRBJ2-1; the match to TRBD2 covers 7 bases. Sequences were obtained from peripheral blood. CDR3 in DNA: TGCGCCAGCAGCCAAGATAGTACCGGGACTACACCCTACAATGAGCAGTTCTTC. Protein sequence: CASSQDSTGTTPYNEQFF.